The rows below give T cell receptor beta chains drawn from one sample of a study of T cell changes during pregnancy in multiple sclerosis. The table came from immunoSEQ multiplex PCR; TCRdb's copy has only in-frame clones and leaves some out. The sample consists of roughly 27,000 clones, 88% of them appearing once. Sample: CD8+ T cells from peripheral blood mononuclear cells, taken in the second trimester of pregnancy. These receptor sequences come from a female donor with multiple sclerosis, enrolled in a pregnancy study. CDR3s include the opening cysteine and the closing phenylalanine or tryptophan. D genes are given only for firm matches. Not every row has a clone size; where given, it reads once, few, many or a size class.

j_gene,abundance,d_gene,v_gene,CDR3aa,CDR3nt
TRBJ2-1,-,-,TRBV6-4,CASSDSRGGAHEQFF,TGTGCCAGCAGTGACTCACGTGGGGGGGCTCATGAGCAGTTCTTC
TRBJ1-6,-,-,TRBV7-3,CASSLFGRGLSSPLHF,TGTGCCAGCAGCTTATTTGGCAGGGGTCTTTCGTCACCCCTCCACTTT
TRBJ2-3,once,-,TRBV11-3,CASSRGYIGTQYF,TGTGCCAGCAGCCGGGGATACATCGGTACGCAGTATTTT
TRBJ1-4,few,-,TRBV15,CATSTGVSSEKLFF,TGTGCCACCAGCACAGGGGTTTCTAGTGAAAAACTGTTTTTT
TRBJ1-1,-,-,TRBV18,CASSPTALDTEAFF,TGTGCCAGCTCACCGACAGCGCTTGACACTGAAGCTTTCTTT
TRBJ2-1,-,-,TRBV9,CASSVAEEGEQFF,TGTGCCAGCAGCGTAGCTGAGGAGGGAGAGCAGTTCTTC
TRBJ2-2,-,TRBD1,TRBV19,CASSIWGDRGNTGELFF,TGTGCCAGTAGTATATGGGGGGACAGGGGCAACACCGGGGAGCTGTTTTTT
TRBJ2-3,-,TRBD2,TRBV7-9,CASSSRLAGVTDTQYF,TGTGCCAGCAGCTCTCGACTAGCGGGGGTCACAGATACGCAGTATTTT
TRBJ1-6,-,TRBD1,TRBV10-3,CAIKGQSNSPLHF,TGTGCCATCAAGGGACAGAGCAATTCACCCCTCCACTTT
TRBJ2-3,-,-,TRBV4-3,CASSQGYSSPLTDTQYF,TGCGCCAGCAGCCAAGGTTACTCTTCACCCCTCACAGATACGCAGTATTTT
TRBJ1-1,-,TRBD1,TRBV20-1,CSAIGTGKAFF,TGCAGTGCTATCGGGACAGGGAAAGCTTTCTTT
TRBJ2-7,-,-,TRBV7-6,CASSLVVSGRTYEQYF,TGTGCCAGCAGCTTAGTTGTTTCTGGCAGGACTTACGAGCAGTACTTC
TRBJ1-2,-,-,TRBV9,CASSVEDGGYTF,TGTGCCAGCAGCGTGGAGGATGGTGGCTACACCTTC
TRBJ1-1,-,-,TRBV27,CASSLWEGTEAFF,TGTGCCAGCAGTTTATGGGAGGGGACTGAAGCTTTCTTT